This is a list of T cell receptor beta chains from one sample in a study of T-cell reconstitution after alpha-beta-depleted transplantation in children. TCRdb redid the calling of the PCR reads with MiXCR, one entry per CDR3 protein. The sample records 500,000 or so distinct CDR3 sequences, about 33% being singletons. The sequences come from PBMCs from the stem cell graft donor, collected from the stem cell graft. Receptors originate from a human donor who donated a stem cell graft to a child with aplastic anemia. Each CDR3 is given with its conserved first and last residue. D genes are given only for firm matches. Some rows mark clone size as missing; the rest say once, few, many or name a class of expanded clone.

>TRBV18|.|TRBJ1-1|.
CASSPSKTEQRAFF
TGTGCCAGCTCACCATCGAAAACGGAGCAGAGGGCTTTCTTT
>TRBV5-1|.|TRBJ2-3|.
CASSLSGSQGRTDTQYF
TGCGCCAGCAGCTTGTCTGGTTCTCAGGGGCGCACAGATACGCAGTATTTT
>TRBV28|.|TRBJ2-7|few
CASSQGGGVVQYF
TGTGCCAGCAGCCAGGGTGGGGGTGTAGTGCAGTACTTC
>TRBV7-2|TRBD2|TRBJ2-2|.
CASSLRASGPTGELFF
TGTGCCAGCAGCTTACGGGCTAGCGGACCCACCGGGGAGCTGTTTTTT
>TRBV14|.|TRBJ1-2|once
CASSQDLRRGDSNYGYTF
TGTGCCAGCAGCCAAGATCTGCGTCGGGGGGATTCTAACTATGGCTACACCTTC
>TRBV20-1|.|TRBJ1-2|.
CSARDQRSPRYGYTF
TGCAGTGCTAGAGATCAACGGAGTCCCCGCTATGGCTACACCTTC
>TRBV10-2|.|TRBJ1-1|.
CASKYVDSEAFF
TGCGCCAGCAAATATGTGGACAGTGAAGCTTTCTTT
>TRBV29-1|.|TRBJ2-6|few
CSVEGRSTLPGGANVLTF
TGCAGCGTTGAAGGGCGCTCAACCTTACCAGGGGGGGCCAACGTCCTGACTTTC
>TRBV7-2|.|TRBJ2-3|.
CASSRIRLGTDTQYF
TGTGCCAGCAGCCGAATCCGCCTGGGCACAGATACGCAGTATTTT
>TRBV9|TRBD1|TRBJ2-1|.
CASSVRGQGNYNEQFF
TGTGCCAGCAGCGTAAGGGGACAGGGAAATTACAATGAGCAGTTCTTC
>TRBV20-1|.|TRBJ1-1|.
CSARYGATEAFF
TGCAGTGCTAGATACGGGGCCACTGAAGCTTTCTTT
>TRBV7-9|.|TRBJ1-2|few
CASSLEGGATGYTF
TGTGCCAGCAGCTTAGAGGGGGGCGCGACCGGCTACACCTTC
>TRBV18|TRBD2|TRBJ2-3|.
CASSPASGSTDTQYF
TGTGCCAGCTCACCTGCTAGCGGGAGCACAGATACGCAGTATTTT
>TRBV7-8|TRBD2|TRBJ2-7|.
CASSLRLAGYEQYF
TGTGCCAGCAGCCTCCGACTAGCTGGGTACGAGCAGTACTTC
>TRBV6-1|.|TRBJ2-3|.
CASSFGATTDTQYF
TGTGCCAGCTCTTTCGGGGCTACCACAGATACGCAGTATTTT
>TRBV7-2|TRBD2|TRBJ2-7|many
CASSFGGEGEQYF
TGTGCCAGCAGCTTCGGGGGGGAAGGCGAGCAGTACTTC
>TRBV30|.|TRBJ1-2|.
CAWKRDLRSYTF
TGTGCCTGGAAAAGGGACCTCCGGAGCTACACCTTC
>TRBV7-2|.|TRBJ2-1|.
CASSLGQARRNEQFF
TGTGCCAGCAGCTTAGGACAGGCCCGACGGAATGAGCAGTTCTTC
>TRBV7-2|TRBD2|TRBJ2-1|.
CASSLSGLAGGINEQFF
TGTGCCAGCAGCTTATCCGGACTAGCGGGAGGGATCAATGAGCAGTTCTTC
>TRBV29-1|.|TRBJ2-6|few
CSVSGTPSAGANVLTF
TGCAGCGTCTCCGGGACCCCGTCGGCCGGGGCCAACGTCCTGACTTTC
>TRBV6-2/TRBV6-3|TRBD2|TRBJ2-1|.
CASRTFWREGANEQFF
TGTGCCAGCAGGACGTTTTGGCGGGAGGGGGCCAATGAGCAGTTCTTC
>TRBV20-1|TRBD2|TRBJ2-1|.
CSASEGTSGSPWDNEQFF
TGCAGTGCTAGTGAAGGGACTAGCGGGAGCCCCTGGGACAATGAGCAGTTCTTC
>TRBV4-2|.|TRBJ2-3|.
CASSQNSGGLKSTDTQYF
TGTGCCAGCAGCCAAAACTCCGGGGGACTTAAAAGCACAGATACGCAGTATTTT
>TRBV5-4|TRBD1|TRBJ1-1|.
CASSLGGGLAFF
TGTGCCAGCAGCTTGGGAGGGGGCCTAGCTTTCTTT
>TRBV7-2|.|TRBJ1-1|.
CASSLDAPGQNTEAFF
TGTGCCAGCAGCTTAGACGCCCCGGGGCAGAACACTGAAGCTTTCTTT
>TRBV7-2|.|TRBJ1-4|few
CASSLGFGGRVNEKLFF
TGTGCCAGCAGCTTAGGTTTCGGTGGCAGAGTTAATGAAAAACTGTTTTTT
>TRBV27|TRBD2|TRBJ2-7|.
CASSLGTSGKYEQYF
TGTGCCAGCAGTTTAGGGACTAGCGGGAAGTACGAGCAGTACTTC
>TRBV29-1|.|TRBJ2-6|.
CSVDDSGANVLTF
TGCAGCGTTGACGACTCTGGGGCCAACGTCCTGACTTTC
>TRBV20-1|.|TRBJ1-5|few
CSARDPPGMGQPQHF
TGCAGTGCTAGAGATCCCCCAGGGATGGGTCAGCCCCAGCATTTT
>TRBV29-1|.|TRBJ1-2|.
CSVDGGFRGYTF
TGCAGCGTTGATGGGGGCTTCAGGGGCTACACCTTC
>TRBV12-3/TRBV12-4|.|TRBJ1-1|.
CASRNQGEVTEAFF
TGTGCCAGCAGAAATCAGGGTGAGGTCACTGAAGCTTTCTTT
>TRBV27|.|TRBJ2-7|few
CASSPRGPSSYEQYF
TGTGCCAGCAGTCCCCGTGGCCCGAGCTCCTACGAGCAGTACTTC
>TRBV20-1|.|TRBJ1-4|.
CSARDSRGRKLFF
TGCAGTGCTAGAGATTCTCGGGGGAGAAAACTGTTTTTT
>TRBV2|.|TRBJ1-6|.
CASSDMSNNSPLHF
TGTGCCAGCAGTGATATGAGCAATAATTCACCCCTCCACTTT
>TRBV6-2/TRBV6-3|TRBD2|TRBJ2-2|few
CASSGLAGGVGTGELFF
TGTGCCAGCAGCGGACTAGCGGGAGGAGTGGGCACCGGGGAGCTGTTTTTT
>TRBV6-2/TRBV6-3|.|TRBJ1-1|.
CASSYVTVITTEAFF
TGTGCCAGCAGTTACGTTACGGTGATTACTACTGAAGCTTTCTTT
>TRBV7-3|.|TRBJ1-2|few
CASSPKGREGYTF
TGTGCCAGCAGCCCCAAGGGCCGGGAGGGCTACACCTTC
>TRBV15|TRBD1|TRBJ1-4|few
CATSRQGAVGEKLFF
TGTGCCACCAGCAGACAGGGGGCCGTTGGTGAAAAACTGTTTTTT
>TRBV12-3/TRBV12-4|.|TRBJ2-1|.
CASRLINNEQFF
TGTGCCAGCAGACTTATAAACAATGAGCAGTTCTTC
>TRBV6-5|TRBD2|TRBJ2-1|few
CASSSSGRYNEQFF
TGTGCCAGCAGTTCTAGCGGGAGGTACAATGAGCAGTTCTTC
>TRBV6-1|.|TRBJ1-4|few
CASSEAGSEKLFF
TGTGCCAGCAGTGAAGCGGGAAGCGAAAAACTGTTTTTT
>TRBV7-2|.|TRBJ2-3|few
CASSSEGASDTQYF
TGTGCCAGCAGCTCGGAGGGGGCTTCGGATACGCAGTATTTT
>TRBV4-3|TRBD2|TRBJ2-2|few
CASSPWTSGSSGELFF
TGCGCCAGCAGCCCATGGACTAGCGGGAGCTCCGGGGAGCTGTTTTTT
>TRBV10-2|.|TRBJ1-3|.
CASSGDRGNTIYF
TGCGCCAGCAGTGGGGACCGAGGAAACACCATATATTTT
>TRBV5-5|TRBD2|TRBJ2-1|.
CASSYDVVAGFDEQFF
TGTGCCAGCAGCTATGACGTAGTAGCGGGATTCGATGAGCAGTTCTTC
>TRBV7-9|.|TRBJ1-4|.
CASTFGRGLGEKLFF
TGTGCCAGCACCTTCGGGAGGGGTCTAGGAGAAAAACTGTTTTTT
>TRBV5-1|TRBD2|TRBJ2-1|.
CASSPGLAVGVNEQFF
TGCGCCAGCAGCCCAGGACTAGCAGTTGGGGTCAATGAGCAGTTCTTC
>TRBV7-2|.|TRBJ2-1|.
CASSHNRGGYNEQFF
TGTGCCAGCAGCCACAACAGGGGAGGGTACAATGAGCAGTTCTTC
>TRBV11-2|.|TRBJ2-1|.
CASSLDKGSREQFF
TGTGCCAGCAGCTTAGATAAGGGCAGCAGAGAGCAGTTCTTC
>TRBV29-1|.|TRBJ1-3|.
CSVATSGNTIYF
TGCAGCGTTGCCACCTCTGGAAACACCATATATTTT
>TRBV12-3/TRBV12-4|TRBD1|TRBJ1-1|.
CASSFDRGPYLTEAFF
TGTGCCAGCAGTTTCGACAGGGGGCCCTACCTCACTGAAGCTTTCTTT
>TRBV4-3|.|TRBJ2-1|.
CASSRTESSYNEQFF
TGCGCCAGCAGCCGAACAGAGTCCTCCTACAATGAGCAGTTCTTC
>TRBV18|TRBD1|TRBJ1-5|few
CASSSTGGLSQPQHF
TGTGCCAGCTCGTCAACAGGGGGTTTAAGTCAGCCCCAGCATTTT
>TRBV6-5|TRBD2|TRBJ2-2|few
CASSYSASGNTGELFF
TGTGCCAGCAGTTACTCGGCTAGCGGGAACACCGGGGAGCTGTTTTTT